The text below deals with one T cell receptor (beta chain). The data belong to a study of blood T cell repertoires in COVID-19. The wider study: Acute and convalescent COVID-19 specimens originated in the United States, Italy and Spain. Sample material is recorded as cDNA or gDNA derived from T cells, B-cell-depleted T cells, or PBMCs.

This CDR3 is 16 amino acids long. With V trimmed by 2 bases and J by 2 bases, 8 bases remained unmatched. Germline loops: CDR1 MNHEY, CDR2 SVGAGI. As handled by the study authors: It was from reference gene primer amplification that nucleated cell counts were estimated. This table comes from immunoSEQ multiplex PCR, and its TCRdb copy is limited to in-frame clones, with some not included. V and J calls and clone size come straight from that table; D and trimming were deduced from the DNA. The table lists around 200,000 clones, roughly 84% of them singletons. The gene calls are TRBV6-5 and TRBJ1-2, with 7 bases fitting TRBD1. This receptor was taken from a middle-aged man with active or convalescent COVID-19. The material sequenced was peripheral blood. CDR3 in DNA: TGTGCCAGCAGTTACAGCCCACGGGACAGCAACTATGGCTACACCTTC. Translation gives CASSYSPRDSNYGYTF.